These 8 T cell receptor beta chains originate from one sample sequenced in a study of T cell responses to AZD1222 COVID-19 vaccine. The method was immunoSEQ multiplex PCR; TCRdb's version includes in-frame clones alone and lacks a portion of them. Of about 120,000 clones listed, about nine tenths are singletons. Here the sequenced sample was peripheral blood, taken on day 0 of AZD1222 vaccination. The receptors were gathered from an adult in good health.

Only one count was recorded for this clone. CDR3 residues: CASSGGQGTYEQYF. CDR3 DNA sequence: TGTGCCAGCAGCGGGGGACAGGGGACCTACGAGCAGTACTTC. V gene TRBV9 combines with J gene TRBJ2-7, with TRBD1 identical over 10 bases. V was pared by 3 bases and J by 2 bases, with 2 bases of the junction left unmatched. This CDR3 has 14 amino acids. Germline CDR1 and CDR2: SGDLS and YYNGEE.

The V gene is TRBV28, the J gene TRBJ2-7; perhaps D is TRBD1 or TRBD2 (5 bases each). Trimming took 7 bases from V and 3 from J, leaving 13 bases between them. This CDR3 has 13 amino acids. In germline, CDR1 is MDHEN, CDR2 SYDVKM. The CDR3 region is CASTGPPSYEQYF. In DNA, the CDR3 is TGTGCCAGCACGGGACCTCCCAGCTACGAGCAGTACTTC.

The chain employs TRBV20-1 and TRBJ2-7; TRBD2 matches at 10 bases. V gave up 3 bases and J gave up 0 bases; unmatched junction bases: 5. Germline CDR1 DFQATT, CDR2 SNEGSKA (reference sequence). CDR3 length equals 15 residues. CDR3 DNA sequence: TGCAGTGCTAGTGAACTAGCGGGGAGCTCCTACGAGCAGTACTTC. Translating gives CSASELAGSSYEQYF.

The rearrangement links TRBV2 to TRBJ2-2, with D maybe TRBD2 (6 bases). Germline CDR1 and CDR2: SNHLY and FYNNEI. The CDR3 is 14 residues long. V gave up 4 bases and J gave up 4 bases, with 10 bases separating them. The CDR3 region has the DNA TGTGCCAGCAGTGCGGGGACTGGCACCGGGGAGCTGTTTTTT. Its translation: CASSAGTGTGELFF.

The rearrangement uses TRBV3-1 (or the pseudogene TRBV3-2) and TRBJ2-7; D is uncertain. V lost 0 bases and J 2 bases, leaving 8 bases between the germline ends. The CDR3 runs to 14 residues. The germline CDR1 and CDR2 sequences are LGHDT and YNNKEL (reference sequence). The CDR3 region is CASSQDWNTYEQYF. The DNA for the CDR3 is TGTGCCAGCAGCCAAGATTGGAATACCTACGAGCAGTACTTC.

The chain combines TRBV3-1 (or the pseudogene TRBV3-2) with TRBJ2-2; 10 nucleotides agree with TRBD1. Losses at the gene ends were 1 base for V and 8 bases for J; bases not matched to a gene: 4. Germline V gene data show CDR1 as LGHDT and CDR2 as YNNKEL (reference sequence). The CDR3 runs 15 residues. The CDR3 sequence: CASSQVTGGWGELFF. CDR3 sequence (DNA): TGTGCCAGCAGCCAAGTGACAGGGGGCTGGGGGGAGCTGTTTTTT.

About this clone itself: The identical CDR3 is also encoded by other nucleotide sequences in the sample. This chain uses TRBV6-5 with TRBJ2-7; 11 bases fit TRBD2. From germline, CDR1 is MNHEY and CDR2 SVGAGI. J gave up 3 bases and V 0 bases, and 1 base lay outside the gene matches. This CDR3 has 15 residues. CDR3 region: CASSYSLAGGYEQYF. CDR3 DNA sequence: TGTGCCAGCAGTTACTCCCTAGCGGGGGGCTACGAGCAGTACTTC.

V usage is TRBV6-1 and J usage is TRBJ1-6; no firm D call. CDR1 MNHNS and CDR2 SASEGT come from the germline V gene. The CDR3 is made up of 13 amino acids. V lost 2 bases, J lost 8 bases, and 7 bases lay in between. The CDR3 spells CASSEIRDSPLHF. As DNA, the CDR3 is TGTGCCAGCAGTGAAATCCGGGATTCACCCCTCCACTTT.